These 13 T cell receptor beta chains originate from one sample sequenced in a study of regulatory T cells in long-lasting Graves disease. Time point in this sample: newly diagnosed GD, antithyroid drugs for less than 3 months. Scientists built the TCR library using RNA that was extracted from PBMCs. Sequencing libraries for TCR beta were prepared with iRepertoire HTBI primers and Arm-PCR of CDR3 regions. Each CDR3 protein gets one entry after TCRdb re-called the multiplex PCR reads with MiXCR. There are 400,000 to 450,000 distinct CDR3 sequences in the sample; 15% occur only once, and 15% to 20% lies in the top ten. The data were also submitted as part of a second study, on T cells in Graves' hyperthyroidism and ophthalmopathy.

Here the sequenced sample was peripheral blood mononuclear cells (PBMCs), taken at new diagnosis, from a patient treated with antithyroid drugs. Receptor source: a woman aged 25 to 39 with Graves disease.

This chain joins TRBV4-2 and TRBJ1-5; D is ambiguous. V lost 0 bases and J 0 bases, leaving 6 bases between the germline ends. CDR3 length: 15 residues. CDR1 and CDR2 (germline): LGHNA, YNFKEQ. Written as DNA, the CDR3 is TGTGCCAGCAGCCAAGACAACCTTAGCAATCAGCCCCAGCATTTT. Encoded protein: CASSQDNLSNQPQHF.

CDR3 coding DNA: TGTGCCATCAGGGACGCGACTAGCGGGAGTCGGAACGAGCAGTACTTC. The encoded protein is CAIRDATSGSRNEQYF. J is TRBJ2-7 and V is TRBV10-3; TRBD2 agrees at 12 bases. Per germline, CDR1 ENHRY and CDR2 SYGVKD. CDR3 length: 16 residues. V was clipped by 6 bases and J by 5 bases; unmatched bases: 11.

There are many counts of this clonotype. The chain is built from TRBV5-1 and TRBJ2-2; 7 bases are a match to TRBD1. J was trimmed by 3 bases and V by 4 bases; bases with no gene match: 3. Looked up from germline, CDR1 is SGHRS and CDR2 is YFSETQ. The CDR3 has 14 amino acids. The DNA of the CDR3 is TGCGCCAGCAGCGCAGACAGGGACACCGGGGAGCTGTTTTTT. This encodes CASSADRDTGELFF.

This clonotype was counted at least ten times. The V call is TRBV12-3 or TRBV12-4, the J call TRBJ2-1, with 12 bases identical to TRBD2. The CDR3 has 15 residues. The J segment lost 10 bases and the V segment lost 6 bases, leaving 10 bases of the junction unmatched. CDR3 loop: CASSHGLAGSLEQFF. The CDR3 DNA is TGTGCCAGCAGCCACGGACTAGCGGGATCTTTGGAGCAGTTCTTC.

A word on this clonotype: A far larger clone is off by one base, so a read error is likely. The chain has TRBV11-2 and TRBJ2-1; possibly TRBD1 or TRBD2 for D (5 bases each). The CDR3 totals 12 residues. Germline V CDR1 and CDR2: SGHAT, FQNNGV. The V end lost 5 bases, the J end lost 10 bases, and 12 bases lay between the germline ends. This chain's CDR3 is CASSPGTVEQFF. Written as DNA, the CDR3 is TGTGCCAGCAGCCCGGGGACGGTCGAGCAGTTCTTC.

Comments on this clonotype: A much larger clone lies one base from this, so it may be a read error. The chain couples TRBV11-2 to TRBJ1-1, with D unresolved. Germline CDR1 and CDR2: SGHAT and FQNNGV. There are 16 residues in the CDR3. In nucleotides, the CDR3 is TGTGCCAGCAGCTTAGATCGACATGTCAGAGGCACTGGAGCTTTCTTT. Translated: CASSLDRHVRGTGAFF.

This clonotype was counted at least ten times. The DNA for the CDR3 is TGTGCCACCAGCAGACGGGACGCAGCTTTTCCTCAGCCCCAGCATTTT. Protein sequence: CATSRRDAAFPQPQHF. The gene calls are TRBV15 and TRBJ1-5, with D perhaps matching TRBD1 (5 bases). CDR1 and CDR2 from the germline V gene are LNHNV and YYDKDF (reference sequence). The V end lost 2 bases, the J end lost 6 bases, and 17 bases lay between the germline ends. The CDR3 is 16 amino acids.

This rearrangement joins TRBV12-3 or TRBV12-4 to TRBJ2-1, with no clear D. Gene TRBJ2-5 matches the end of the DNA better, so the J call may be wrong. CDR3 length equals 13 residues. CDR3 in DNA: TGTGCCACCAGCCCACGATTCGGGGAGACCCAGTACTTC. This codes for CATSPRFGETQYF.

There are many counts of this clonotype. The chain uses TRBV3-1 and TRBJ1-1; a weak D match, TRBD1 (5 bases). The CDR3 contains 17 residues. CDR1 and CDR2 (germline): LGHDT, YNNKEL (reference sequence). V shed 0 bases and J shed 1 base, with 15 bases lying between them. The CDR3 here is CASSQEVGAPTNTEAFF. The CDR3, as DNA: TGTGCCAGCAGCCAAGAAGTAGGGGCCCCGACGAACACTGAAGCTTTCTTT.

Many counts were recorded for this clonotype. The CDR3 protein is CASSPKEARYNEQFF. DNA for the CDR3: TGTGCCAGCAGCCCGAAGGAGGCCCGCTACAATGAGCAGTTCTTC. This sequence joins TRBV7-9 and TRBJ2-1, with D possibly being TRBD2 (5 bases). This CDR3 spans 15 amino acids. Deletions cut 5 bases from V and 3 bases from J, with 14 bases between. CDR1 and CDR2 (germline): SEHNR, FQNEAQ (reference sequence). Supplemented by reference TRBV7-9 and TRBJ2-1, the full variable domain reads DTGVSQNPRHKITKRGQNVTFRCDPISEHNRLYWYRQTLGQGPEFLTYFQNEAQLEKSRLLSDRFSAERPKGSFSTLEIQRTEQGDSAMYLCASSPKEARYNEQFFGPGTRLTVL.

This clonotype was seen ten or more times. This chain links TRBV12-3 or TRBV12-4 with TRBJ1-1; D possibly corresponds to TRBD1 (6 bases). Deletions cut 3 bases from V and 1 base from J, with 9 bases between. The CDR3 is 14 amino acids. The chain's CDR3 is CASSLRGQNTEAFF. CDR3 in DNA: TGTGCCAGCAGTTTGAGGGGACAGAACACTGAAGCTTTCTTT.

The chain links TRBV19 to TRBJ2-7; 11 bases are a match to TRBD2. Germline V CDR1 and CDR2: LNHDA, SQIVND (reference sequence). J gave up 2 bases and V 6 bases, and 6 bases lay outside the gene matches. The CDR3 consists of 15 residues. The DNA of the CDR3 is TGTGCCAGTAGCAATCTAGCGGGAGGACCCTACGAGCAGTACTTC. It encodes CASSNLAGGPYEQYF.

This clonotype was counted at least ten times. The chain combines TRBV7-9 with TRBJ1-2; the D gene is possibly TRBD1 (6 bases). Germline V gene sequence: CDR1 SEHNR, CDR2 FQNEAQ (reference sequence). This CDR3 contains 12 residues. The V end was cut by 7 bases, the J end by 6 bases, with 12 bases between. CDR3 coding DNA: TGTGCCAGCAACTGGGGGGGCAATGGCTACACCTTC. This sequence encodes CASNWGGNGYTF.